These T cell receptor beta chains were read from a single sample in a study of T cell responses to AZD1222 COVID-19 vaccine. Measured with immunoSEQ multiplex PCR; TCRdb has only the in-frame clones, and not every one. The table includes some 150,000 clones, more than 70% detected once. The sample in question was peripheral blood, obtained on day 0 of AZD1222 vaccination. These receptor sequences come from an adult in good health. Each CDR3 is given with its conserved first and last residue. D genes are given only for firm matches. Clone sizes are given selectively: once, few, many, or a class where the clone is expanded.

cdr3_nt,cdr3_aa,v_call,cdr3_length,d_call,j_call,clone_size
TGTGCCAGCAGCCTTAGGGGGAACACTGAAGCTTTCTTT,CASSLRGNTEAFF,TRBV6-5,13,NA,TRBJ1-1,NA
TGTGCCAGCAGTGAGTCCAGCCTTCCCGCCTACGAGCAGTACTTC,CASSESSLPAYEQYF,TRBV6-1,15,NA,TRBJ2-7,NA
TGTGCCAGCACCCCGCGGCAGAATAATGAAAAACTGTTTTTT,CASTPRQNNEKLFF,TRBV6-5,14,NA,TRBJ1-4,NA
TGCGCCAGCAGCCGAAGTTCGGGAGCCGGGGAGCTGTTTTTT,CASSRSSGAGELFF,TRBV4-3,14,NA,TRBJ2-2,NA
TGTGCCAGCAGCTTGGTGGGACCCGGGGAGCTGTTTTTT,CASSLVGPGELFF,TRBV5-5,13,NA,TRBJ2-2,few
TGTGCCAGCAGCCCTTTGAGGACCGGGGAGCTGTTTTTT,CASSPLRTGELFF,TRBV7-9,13,NA,TRBJ2-2,NA
TGTGCCTGGACCACACAGGGGGCGTCTGAAGCTTTCTTT,CAWTTQGASEAFF,TRBV30,13,TRBD1,TRBJ1-1,once
TGCGCCAGCAGTGAGTCGATAGGGTACTATGGCTACACCTTC,CASSESIGYYGYTF,TRBV10-1,14,NA,TRBJ1-2,once
TGCGCCAGCAGCTTTGCAGCGCCAGATACGCAGTATTTT,CASSFAAPDTQYF,TRBV5-1,13,NA,TRBJ2-3,NA
TGTGCCAGCAGCCCGGGACAGGCCCAGACGGGTCAGCAGTTCTTC,CASSPGQAQTGQQFF,TRBV7-2,15,TRBD1,TRBJ2-1,NA
TGTGCCAGCAGCCTCGCTTCGTTACAGCCCCAGCATTTT,CASSLASLQPQHF,TRBV6-5,13,NA,TRBJ1-5,NA
TGTGCCAGCAGCTTAGCGCTCTCTGACCTACTGGGTGAAAAACTGTTTTTT,CASSLALSDLLGEKLFF,TRBV7-9,17,NA,TRBJ1-4,NA
TGTGCCAGTAGTAGAATGAAAGAGACCCAGTACTTC,CASSRMKETQYF,TRBV19,12,NA,TRBJ2-5,NA
TGTGCCAGTAGTATACGACTAGCGGGAGGAGAGACCCAGTACTTC,CASSIRLAGGETQYF,TRBV19,15,TRBD2,TRBJ2-5,NA
TGTGCCAGCAGTCTCTCTGGAAACACCATATATTTT,CASSLSGNTIYF,TRBV12-3/TRBV12-4,12,NA,TRBJ1-3,NA
TGTGCCAGCAGCTTACCCTTTAGGAGCTCCTACGAGCAGTACTTC,CASSLPFRSSYEQYF,TRBV7-2,15,NA,TRBJ2-7,once
TGTGCCAGCAGCTTAGATGGCTATGGCTACACCTTC,CASSLDGYGYTF,TRBV7-2,12,NA,TRBJ1-2,NA
TGTGCCAGCAGGCTAGCGGGAAACACCGGGGAGCTGTTTTTT,CASRLAGNTGELFF,TRBV2,14,TRBD2,TRBJ2-2,few
TGTGCCAGCAGCTACGGACTAGCCAATGAGCAGTTCTTC,CASSYGLANEQFF,TRBV7-2,13,TRBD2,TRBJ2-1,few
TGTGCCAGCAGTTACACGACAAGGAACACCATATATTTT,CASSYTTRNTIYF,TRBV6-6,13,NA,TRBJ1-3,NA
TGCGCCAGCAGCTTGGACAGGGTCTCACCCCTCCACTTT,CASSLDRVSPLHF,TRBV5-1,13,NA,TRBJ1-6,NA
TGTGCCAGCAGACAGGTGGGCGCCTACGAGCAGTACTTC,CASRQVGAYEQYF,TRBV7-8,13,NA,TRBJ2-7,NA
TGTGCCATCGGGACTAGCGACTACAATGAGCAGTTCTTC,CAIGTSDYNEQFF,TRBV5-4,13,TRBD2,TRBJ2-1,NA
TGTGCCAGCCATATACAAGGAGACCAGCCCCAGCATTTT,CASHIQGDQPQHF,TRBV5-8,13,NA,TRBJ1-5,NA
TGCGCCAGCAGCCAGGAGCCCGACAGGGCAGCTAACTATGGCTACACCTTC,CASSQEPDRAANYGYTF,TRBV4-3,17,TRBD1,TRBJ1-2,NA
TGTGCCAGCAGCTACACAGGGAGCTCCTACAATGAGCAGTTCTTC,CASSYTGSSYNEQFF,TRBV7-3,15,NA,TRBJ2-1,NA
TGTGCCAGTAGTCGGGGGACAGGGTCCGGTCAAGAGACCCAGTACTTC,CASSRGTGSGQETQYF,TRBV19,16,TRBD1,TRBJ2-5,NA
TGTGCCAGCAGCCAAGAGGGAGGCTTCAATCAGCCCCAGCATTTT,CASSQEGGFNQPQHF,TRBV4-2,15,NA,TRBJ1-5,NA
TGTGCCAGCAGCCAAGGATCAGGGTACGGCTACACCTTC,CASSQGSGYGYTF,TRBV4-2,13,NA,TRBJ1-2,NA
TGTGCCAGCAGCCGACAGGGTAGCGGCTACACCTTC,CASSRQGSGYTF,TRBV12-3/TRBV12-4,12,TRBD1,TRBJ1-2,NA
TGTGCCAGCAGCCGTAGGGGGGGCGGGGAGCTGTTTTTT,CASSRRGGGELFF,TRBV7-2,13,NA,TRBJ2-2,NA
TGTGCCTGGAGTGTACTTGGGGGGGATATCGAGCAGTACTTC,CAWSVLGGDIEQYF,TRBV30,14,TRBD2,TRBJ2-7,NA
TGTGCCAGCAGTGAGAGGCCCGGCGACACTGAAGCTTTCTTT,CASSERPGDTEAFF,TRBV7-2,14,NA,TRBJ1-1,few
TGTGCCAGCAGTTACCGGGTCTACTATGGCTACACCTTC,CASSYRVYYGYTF,TRBV6-2/TRBV6-3,13,NA,TRBJ1-2,NA
TGTGCCAGCAGTTCGGGGGGGGTCTATGAAAAACTGTTTTTT,CASSSGGVYEKLFF,TRBV6-5,14,NA,TRBJ1-4,NA
TGTGCCAGCAGTTCAGGACACGCTGGGGCCAACGTCCTGACTTTC,CASSSGHAGANVLTF,TRBV28,15,NA,TRBJ2-6,NA
TGCGCCAGCAGCCGGGGACTCGAGAGCACAGATACGCAGTATTTT,CASSRGLESTDTQYF,TRBV4-1,15,NA,TRBJ2-3,NA
TGTGCCAGCTCTGAGGGGTTCCTGTCCCCCTACGAGCAGTACTTC,CASSEGFLSPYEQYF,TRBV6-5,15,NA,TRBJ2-7,once
TGTGCCAGCAGCTTCGACCGGGGAGAGACCCAGTACTTC,CASSFDRGETQYF,TRBV7-2,13,NA,TRBJ2-5,NA
TGTGCCACCGACCTCACTTGGTGCCAGCCCCAGCATTTT,CATDLTWCQPQHF,TRBV15,13,NA,TRBJ1-5,NA
TGTGCCAGCTCACCGAACGCGGGGAGAATTAATGAAAAACTGTTTTTT,CASSPNAGRINEKLFF,TRBV18,16,NA,TRBJ1-4,few
TGTGCCAGCAGCTTAGTGAGCACAGATACGCAGTATTTT,CASSLVSTDTQYF,TRBV11-2,13,NA,TRBJ2-3,NA
TGTGCCAGCTCACCACGACTGACAGGGGAAGCGGGCACCGGGGAGCTGTTTTTT,CASSPRLTGEAGTGELFF,TRBV18,18,TRBD1,TRBJ2-2,NA
TGTGCCAGCAGCCAAGCATATAAGGGGGTGTGCGGAAACACCATATATTTT,CASSQAYKGVCGNTIYF,TRBV3-1/TRBV3-2,17,NA,TRBJ1-3,few
TGCGCCAGCAGTCCGCGAGGACAGGAGAGTCTCACAGATACGCAGTATTTT,CASSPRGQESLTDTQYF,TRBV23-1,17,TRBD1,TRBJ2-3,NA
TGTGCTAGTGGTTTGACAGGGGGCGCGGCTGGCTACACCTTC,CASGLTGGAAGYTF,TRBV12-5,14,TRBD1,TRBJ1-2,NA
TGTGCCAGTAGTATCCGGACAGGGGGCAGGAATGAGCAGTTCTTC,CASSIRTGGRNEQFF,TRBV19,15,TRBD1,TRBJ2-1,NA
TGTGCCAGCAGCCTTCGACAGGATGGCACCGGGGAGCTGTTTTTT,CASSLRQDGTGELFF,TRBV7-2,15,NA,TRBJ2-2,once
TGTGCCAGCTCCGCAGAGTATAATTCACCCCTCCACTTT,CASSAEYNSPLHF,TRBV6-5,13,NA,TRBJ1-6,NA
TGTGCCAGCTCACCACGGAGGGCCCCCAATAGCAATCAGCCCCAGCATTTT,CASSPRRAPNSNQPQHF,TRBV18,17,NA,TRBJ1-5,NA